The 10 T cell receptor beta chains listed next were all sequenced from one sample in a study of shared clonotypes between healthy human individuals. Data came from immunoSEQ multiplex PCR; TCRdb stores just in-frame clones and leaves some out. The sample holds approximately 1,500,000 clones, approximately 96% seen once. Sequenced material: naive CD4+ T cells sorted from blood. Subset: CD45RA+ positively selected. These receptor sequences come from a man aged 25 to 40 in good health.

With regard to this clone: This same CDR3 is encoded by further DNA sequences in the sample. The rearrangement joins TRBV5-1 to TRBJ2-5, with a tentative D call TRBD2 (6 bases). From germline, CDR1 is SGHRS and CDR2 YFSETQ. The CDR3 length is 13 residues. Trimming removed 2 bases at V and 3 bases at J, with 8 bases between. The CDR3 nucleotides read TGCGCCAGCAGCTTTCCGGGGGAAGAGACCCAGTACTTC. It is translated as CASSFPGEETQYF.

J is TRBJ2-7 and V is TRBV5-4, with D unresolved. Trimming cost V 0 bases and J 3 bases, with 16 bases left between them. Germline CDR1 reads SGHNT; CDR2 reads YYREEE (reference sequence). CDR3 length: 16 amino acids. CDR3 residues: CASSLEPGPKGYEQYF. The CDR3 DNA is TGTGCCAGCAGCTTGGAACCCGGGCCTAAAGGCTACGAGCAGTACTTC. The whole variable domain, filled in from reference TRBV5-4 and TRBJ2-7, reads ETGVTQSPTHLIKTRGQQVTLRCSSQSGHNTVSWYQQALGQGPQFIFQYYREEENGRGNFPPRFSGLQFPNYSSELNVNALELDDSALYLCASSLEPGPKGYEQYFGPGTRLTVT.

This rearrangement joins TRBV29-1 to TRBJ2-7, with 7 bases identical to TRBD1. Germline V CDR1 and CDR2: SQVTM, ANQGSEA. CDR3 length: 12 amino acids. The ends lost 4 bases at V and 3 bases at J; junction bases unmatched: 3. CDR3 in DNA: TGCAGCGTTGTACAGGGGATCTACGAGCAGTACTTC. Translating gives CSVVQGIYEQYF.

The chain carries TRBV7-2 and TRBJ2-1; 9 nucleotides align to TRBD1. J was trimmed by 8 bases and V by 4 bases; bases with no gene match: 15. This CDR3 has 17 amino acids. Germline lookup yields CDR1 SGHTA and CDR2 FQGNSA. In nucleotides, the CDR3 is TGTGCCAGCAGCTATCCGGGACAGGGATTTGAGGGCTATGAGCAGTTCTTC. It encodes CASSYPGQGFEGYEQFF.

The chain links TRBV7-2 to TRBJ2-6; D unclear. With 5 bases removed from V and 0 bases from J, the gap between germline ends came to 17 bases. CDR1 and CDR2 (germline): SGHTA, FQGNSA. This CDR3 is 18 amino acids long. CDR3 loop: CASSPRVGGLSGANVLTF. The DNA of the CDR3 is TGTGCCAGCAGCCCTAGGGTGGGTGGCCTCTCTGGGGCCAACGTCCTGACTTTC.

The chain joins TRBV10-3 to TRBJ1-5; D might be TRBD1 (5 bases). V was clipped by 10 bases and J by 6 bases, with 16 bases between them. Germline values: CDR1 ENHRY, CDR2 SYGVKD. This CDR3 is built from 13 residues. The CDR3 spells CATRWGEIQPQHF. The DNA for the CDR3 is TGTGCCACCCGCTGGGGGGAAATTCAGCCCCAGCATTTT.

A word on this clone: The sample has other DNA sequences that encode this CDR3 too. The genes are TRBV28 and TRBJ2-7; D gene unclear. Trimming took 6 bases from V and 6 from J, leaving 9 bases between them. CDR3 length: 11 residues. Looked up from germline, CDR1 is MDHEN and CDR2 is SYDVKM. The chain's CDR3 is CASSLTREQYF. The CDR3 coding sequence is TGTGCCAGCAGCCTTACACGCGAGCAGTACTTC.

Here the CDR3 DNA reads TGTGCCAGTACGCTCACAGGGGTTTACGGCTACACCTTC. It specifies CASTLTGVYGYTF. This chain joins TRBV19 and TRBJ1-2; 7 bases match TRBD1. The CDR3 totals 13 residues. Per the germline V gene, CDR1 is LNHDA and CDR2 is SQIVND (reference sequence). The ends lost 7 bases at V and 8 bases at J; junction bases unmatched: 10.

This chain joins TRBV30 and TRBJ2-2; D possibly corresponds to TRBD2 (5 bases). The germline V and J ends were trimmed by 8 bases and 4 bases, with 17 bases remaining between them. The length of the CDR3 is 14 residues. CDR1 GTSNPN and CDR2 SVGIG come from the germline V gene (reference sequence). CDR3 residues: CARRVPGSTGELFF. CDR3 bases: TGTGCCCGCCGAGTTCCGGGGAGCACCGGGGAGCTGTTTTTT.

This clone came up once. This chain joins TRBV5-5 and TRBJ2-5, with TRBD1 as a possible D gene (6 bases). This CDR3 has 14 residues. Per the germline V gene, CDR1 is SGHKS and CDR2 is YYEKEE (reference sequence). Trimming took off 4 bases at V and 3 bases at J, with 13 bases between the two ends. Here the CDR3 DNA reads TGTGCCAGCAGCATCATAACAGGGAAAGAGACCCAGTACTTC. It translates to CASSIITGKETQYF. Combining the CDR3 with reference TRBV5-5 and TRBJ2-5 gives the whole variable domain DAGVTQSPTHLIKTRGQQVTLRCSPISGHKSVSWYQQVLGQGPQFIFQYYEKEERGRGNFPDRFSARQFPNYSSELNVNALLLGDSALYLCASSIITGKETQYFGPGTRLLVL.